The entry below describes one T cell receptor beta chain. CDR1 is SGHRS, CDR2 YFSETQ, per germline. The CDR3 spans 17 residues. Germline trimming cut 3 bases from V and 5 bases from J; bases unmatched to any gene: 14. The data derive from a study of PD-L1 blockade in urothelial cancer. Time point described: pretreatment peripheral blood. TCRdb's table, derived via immunoSEQ multiplex PCR, lists solely in-frame clones and lacks some. This sample carries tens of thousands of clones, about 76% of them seen once, and the ten largest clones take roughly 3.2%. This chain joins TRBV5-1 and TRBJ2-1; TRBD1 matches 7 bases. The clonotype was recovered from a man in his 70s with urothelial cancer. The material was PBMCs, obtained around atezolizumab (anti-PD-L1) treatment. CDR3 region: CASSSNPGGVGHNEQFF. The CDR3 DNA sequence: TGCGCCAGCAGCTCTAACCCAGGGGGTGTAGGACACAATGAGCAGTTCTTC.